Below are 10 T cell receptor beta chains sequenced from a single sample in a study of T cell repertoires in cytomegalovirus infection. These TCRs' antigens remain unknown. TCRdb recomputed calls from the reads with MiXCR, one row per CDR3 protein. The table has some 800,000 distinct CDR3 sequences, about 33% seen once; the top ten hold around 12%. The specimen was cultured CD8+ T cells from PBMCs, collected from culture after CMV antigen stimulation. The receptors here all came from a human donor in good health (CMV status not recorded). Some clones in this sample may be carry-over from other donors' samples.

This clonotype was observed a few times. The V gene is TRBV12-3 or TRBV12-4, the J gene TRBJ1-1; TRBD1 might be the D (5 bases). Trimming cost V 4 bases and J 4 bases, with 13 bases left between them. This CDR3 comprises 14 residues. CDR3 in DNA: TGTGCCAGCAGTTGGGAGGGACCGGGCACTGAAGCTTTCTTT. It translates to CASSWEGPGTEAFF.

The chain couples TRBV10-3 to TRBJ1-2; D may be TRBD1 (6 bases). There are 15 residues in the CDR3. V was pared by 6 bases and J by 7 bases, with 21 bases between. Germline V gene sequence: CDR1 ENHRY, CDR2 SYGVKD. CDR3 in DNA: TGTGCCATCAGAACCGGGACATCGGGAGCGGGTGGCTACACCTTC. It codes for CAIRTGTSGAGGYTF.

This clonotype was counted a few times. V and J are TRBV12-5 and TRBJ1-3; D is unresolved. The V and J ends lost 7 bases and 8 bases respectively, with 12 bases between them. CDR1 is LGHNT, CDR2 FRNRAP, per germline. This CDR3 contains 12 residues. The CDR3 is CASAGRRDTIYF. The CDR3 region has the DNA TGTGCTAGTGCGGGCCGGAGGGACACCATATATTTT. Based on the CDR3 plus reference TRBV12-5 and TRBJ1-3, the full variable domain is DARVTQTPRHKVTEMGQEVTMRCQPILGHNTVFWYRQTMMQGLELLAYFRNRAPLDDSGMPKDRFSAEMPDATLATLKIQPSEPRDSAVYFCASAGRRDTIYFGEGSWLTVV.

A few counts support this clonotype. The chain couples TRBV7-9 to TRBJ2-7, with D perhaps matching TRBD1 (7 bases). Trimming took 4 bases from V and 3 from J, leaving 19 bases between them. CDR3 size: 16 residues. Germline V gene lookup returns CDR1 SEHNR and CDR2 FQNEAQ (reference sequence). CDR3 region: CASSSTTGEAYYEQYV. The CDR3 DNA reads TGTGCCAGCAGCTCAACAACAGGGGAGGCCTACTACGAGCAGTACGTC.

Points on this clonotype: A read error may account for a junction end that differs from germline. This chain uses TRBV7-1 with TRBJ2-6; 9 bases agree with TRBD1. TRBV7-1 is assigned to the ORF class and has an uncertain function. The CDR3 is 15 amino acids. CDR3 DNA sequence: TGTGCCAGCAGCGTCACACTGGGACAGGGTCTTGTCCGGACTTTC. This codes for CASSVTLGQGLVRTF.

In this sample, this clonotype turned up many times. J is TRBJ1-5 and V is TRBV7-8; no clear D. CDR1 and CDR2 (germline): SGHVS, FQNEAQ. Trimming cost V 1 base and J 6 bases, with 7 bases left between them. There are 13 residues in the CDR3. The CDR3 reads CASSLEKRQPQHF. CDR3 nucleotide sequence: TGTGCCAGCAGCTTAGAAAAACGTCAGCCCCAGCATTTT.

This clonotype was seen only a few times. The chain carries TRBV7-9 and TRBJ2-3; D unresolved. Germline CDR1 and CDR2: SEHNR and FQNEAQ (reference sequence). The CDR3 is made up of 14 amino acids. V lost 5 bases to trimming and J lost 0 bases, with 9 bases between them. The CDR3: CASSLIISTDTQYF. The CDR3 DNA is TGTGCCAGCAGCCTAATAATAAGCACAGATACGCAGTATTTT.

The CDR3 protein is CASSLSSPTRRETQYF. CDR3 coding DNA: TGCGCCAGCAGCCTTAGTTCCCCCACGAGGCGAGAGACCCAGTACTTC. The chain uses TRBV4-1 and TRBJ2-5; no reliable D call. Trimming pared 4 bases from V and 4 bases from J, leaving 19 bases between. The CDR3 has 16 residues. Germline values: CDR1 MGHRA, CDR2 YSYEKL.

This clonotype occurred many times. The chain is built from TRBV7-6 and TRBJ2-1; D uncertain. In germline, CDR1 is SGHVS, CDR2 FNYEAQ. V was shortened by 8 bases and J by 4 bases, with 18 bases between the two germline ends. This CDR3 comprises 15 residues. CDR3 region: CASSLKRQPYNEQFF. The CDR3, as DNA: TGTGCCAGCTCCTTAAAGAGGCAGCCGTACAATGAGCAGTTCTTC.

V gene TRBV7-9 combines with J gene TRBJ2-7, with TRBD2 matching 8 bases. This CDR3 contains 15 residues. Germline loops: CDR1 SEHNR, CDR2 FQNEAQ (reference sequence). V was pared by 5 bases and J by 2 bases, with 8 bases of the junction left unmatched. The CDR3: CASSNPGGETYEQYF. The CDR3 region has the DNA TGTGCCAGCAGCAACCCGGGGGGGGAGACCTACGAGCAGTACTTC.